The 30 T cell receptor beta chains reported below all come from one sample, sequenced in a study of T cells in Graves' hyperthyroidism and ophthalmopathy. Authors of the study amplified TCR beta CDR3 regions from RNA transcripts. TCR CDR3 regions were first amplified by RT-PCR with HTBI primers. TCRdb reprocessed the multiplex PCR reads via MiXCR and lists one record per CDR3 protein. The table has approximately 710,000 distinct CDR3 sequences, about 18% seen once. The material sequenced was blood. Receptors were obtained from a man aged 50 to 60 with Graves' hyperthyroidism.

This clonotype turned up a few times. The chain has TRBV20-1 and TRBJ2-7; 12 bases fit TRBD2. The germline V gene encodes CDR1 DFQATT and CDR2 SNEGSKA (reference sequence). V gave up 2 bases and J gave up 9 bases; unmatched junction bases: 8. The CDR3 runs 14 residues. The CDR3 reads CSARSSSGRAPQYF. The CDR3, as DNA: TGCAGTGCTAGATCTTCTAGCGGGAGGGCCCCGCAGTACTTC.

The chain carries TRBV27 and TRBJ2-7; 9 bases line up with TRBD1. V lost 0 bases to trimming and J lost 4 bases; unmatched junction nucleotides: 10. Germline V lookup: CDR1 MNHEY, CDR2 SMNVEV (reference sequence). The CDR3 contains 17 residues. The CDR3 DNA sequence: TGTGCCAGCAGTTTATCTGGAGGGGGGACAGGGATATACGAGCAGTACTTC. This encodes CASSLSGGGTGIYEQYF.

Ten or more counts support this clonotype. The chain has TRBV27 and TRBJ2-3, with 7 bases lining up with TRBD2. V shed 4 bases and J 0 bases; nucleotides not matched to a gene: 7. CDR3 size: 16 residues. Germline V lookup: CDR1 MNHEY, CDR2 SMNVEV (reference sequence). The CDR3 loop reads CASSYLAGVSTDTQYF. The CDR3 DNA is TGTGCCAGCAGTTACTTGGCGGGAGTGAGCACAGATACGCAGTATTTT.

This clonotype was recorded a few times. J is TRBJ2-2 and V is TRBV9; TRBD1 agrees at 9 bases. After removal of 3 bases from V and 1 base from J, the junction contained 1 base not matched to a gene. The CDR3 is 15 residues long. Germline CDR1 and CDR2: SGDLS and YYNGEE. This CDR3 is CASSAGQGNTGELFF. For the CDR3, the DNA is TGTGCCAGCAGCGCGGGACAGGGGAACACCGGGGAGCTGTTTTTT.

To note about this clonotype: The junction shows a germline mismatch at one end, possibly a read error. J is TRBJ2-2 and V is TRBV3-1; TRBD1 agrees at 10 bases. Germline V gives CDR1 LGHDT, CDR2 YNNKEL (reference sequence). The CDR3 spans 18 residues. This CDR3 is CASSQVSRQGADTGELLF. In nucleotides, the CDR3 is TGTGCCAGCAGCCAAGTGTCGCGACAGGGGGCAGACACCGGGGAGCTGTTATTT.

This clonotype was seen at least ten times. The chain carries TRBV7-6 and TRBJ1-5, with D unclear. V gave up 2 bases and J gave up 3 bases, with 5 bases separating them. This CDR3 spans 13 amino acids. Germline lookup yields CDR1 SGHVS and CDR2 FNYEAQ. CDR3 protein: CASSLRFNQPQHF. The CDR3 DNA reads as TGTGCCAGCAGCTTAAGATTCAATCAGCCCCAGCATTTT.

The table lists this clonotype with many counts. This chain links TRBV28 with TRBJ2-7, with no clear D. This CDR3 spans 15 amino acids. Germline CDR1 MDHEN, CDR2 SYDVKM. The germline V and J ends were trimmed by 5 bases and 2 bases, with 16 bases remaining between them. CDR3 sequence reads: CASSPGGEVAYEQYF. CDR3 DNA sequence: TGTGCCAGCAGTCCAGGTGGGGAAGTCGCCTACGAGCAGTACTTC.

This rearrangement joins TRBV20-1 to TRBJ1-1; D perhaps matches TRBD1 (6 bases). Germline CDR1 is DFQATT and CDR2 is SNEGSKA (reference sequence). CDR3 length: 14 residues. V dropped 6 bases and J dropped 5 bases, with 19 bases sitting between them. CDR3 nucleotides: TGCAGTGCACCCGTAACAGGGAAGGGGACTGAAGCTTTCTTT. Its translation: CSAPVTGKGTEAFF.

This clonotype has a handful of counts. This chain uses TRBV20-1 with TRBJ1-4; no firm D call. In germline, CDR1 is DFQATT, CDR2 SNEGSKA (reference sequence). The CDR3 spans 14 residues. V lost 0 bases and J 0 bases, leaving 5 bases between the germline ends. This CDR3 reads CSARETATNEKLFF. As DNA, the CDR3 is TGCAGTGCTAGAGAAACCGCAACTAATGAAAAACTGTTTTTT.

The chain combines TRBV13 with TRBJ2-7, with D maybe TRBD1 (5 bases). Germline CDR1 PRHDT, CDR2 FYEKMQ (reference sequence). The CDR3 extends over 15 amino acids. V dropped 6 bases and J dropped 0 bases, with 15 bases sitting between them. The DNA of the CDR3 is TGTGCCAGCAGTCTAAGGGGCAGAAACTCCTACGAGCAGTACTTC. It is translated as CASSLRGRNSYEQYF.

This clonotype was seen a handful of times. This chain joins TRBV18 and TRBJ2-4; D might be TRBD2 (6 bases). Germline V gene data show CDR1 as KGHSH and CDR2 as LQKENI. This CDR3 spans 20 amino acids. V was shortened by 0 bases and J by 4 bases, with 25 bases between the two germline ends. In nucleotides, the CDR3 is TGTGCCAGCTCACCACCGTTTCTCGGGGAGACGGGAGAGAGTAAAAACATTCAGTACTTC. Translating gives CASSPPFLGETGESKNIQYF.

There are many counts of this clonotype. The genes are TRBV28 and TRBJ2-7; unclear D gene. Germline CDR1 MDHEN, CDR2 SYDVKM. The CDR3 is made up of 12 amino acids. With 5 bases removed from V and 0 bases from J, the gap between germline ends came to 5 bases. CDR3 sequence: CASSVVSYEQYF. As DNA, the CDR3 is TGTGCCAGCAGTGTGGTCTCCTACGAGCAGTACTTC.

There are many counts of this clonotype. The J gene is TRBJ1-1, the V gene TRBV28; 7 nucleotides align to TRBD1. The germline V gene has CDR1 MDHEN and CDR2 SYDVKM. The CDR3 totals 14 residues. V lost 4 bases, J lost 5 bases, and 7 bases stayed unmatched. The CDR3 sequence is CASSSEGAMTEAFF. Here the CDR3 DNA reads TGTGCCAGCAGTTCGGAGGGGGCGATGACTGAAGCTTTCTTT.

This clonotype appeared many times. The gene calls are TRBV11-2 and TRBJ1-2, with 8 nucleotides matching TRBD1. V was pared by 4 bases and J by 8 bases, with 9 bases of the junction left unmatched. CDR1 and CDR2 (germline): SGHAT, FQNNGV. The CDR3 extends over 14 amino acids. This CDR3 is CASSSPRTGYGYTF. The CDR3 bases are TGTGCCAGCAGCTCACCCCGGACAGGGTACGGCTACACCTTC.

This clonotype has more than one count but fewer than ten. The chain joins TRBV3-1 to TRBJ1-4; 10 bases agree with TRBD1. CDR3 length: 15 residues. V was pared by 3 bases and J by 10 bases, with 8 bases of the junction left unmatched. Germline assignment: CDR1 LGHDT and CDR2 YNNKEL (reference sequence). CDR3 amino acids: CASSHPGQGEGKLFF. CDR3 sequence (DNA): TGTGCCAGCAGCCACCCCGGACAGGGGGAGGGAAAACTGTTTTTT.

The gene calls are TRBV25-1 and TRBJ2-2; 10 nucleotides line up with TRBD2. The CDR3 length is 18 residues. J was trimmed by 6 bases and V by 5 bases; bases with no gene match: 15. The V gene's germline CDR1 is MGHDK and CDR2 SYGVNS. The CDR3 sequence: CASSRSQGLARFAGELFF. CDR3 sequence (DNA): TGTGCCAGCAGTCGTTCCCAGGGACTAGCGAGATTTGCCGGGGAGCTGTTTTTT.

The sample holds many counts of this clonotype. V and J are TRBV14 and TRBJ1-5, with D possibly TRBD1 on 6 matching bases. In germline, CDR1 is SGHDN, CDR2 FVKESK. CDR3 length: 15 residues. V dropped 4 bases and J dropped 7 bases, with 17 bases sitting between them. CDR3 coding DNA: TGTGCCAGCAGCCCCCCGGGGGGGCGCGAACAGCCCCAGCATTTT. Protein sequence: CASSPPGGREQPQHF. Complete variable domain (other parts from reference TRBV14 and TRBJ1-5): EAGVTQFPSHSVIEKGQTVTLRCDPISGHDNLYWYRRVMGKEIKFLLHFVKESKQDESGMPNNRFLAERTGGTYSTLKVQPAELEDSGVYFCASSPPGGREQPQHFGDGTRLSIL.

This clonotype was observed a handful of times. CDR3 nucleotides: TGTGCCAGCAGTGAGCCCCCCGGGGGTGCATACGAGCAGTACTTC. Its protein product is CASSEPPGGAYEQYF. The chain carries TRBV6-1 and TRBJ2-7; D may be TRBD2 (6 bases). The CDR3 runs 15 residues. Trimming left V 3 bases short and J 4 bases short, with 16 bases between. Germline-derived CDR1 and CDR2 are MNHNS and SASEGT.

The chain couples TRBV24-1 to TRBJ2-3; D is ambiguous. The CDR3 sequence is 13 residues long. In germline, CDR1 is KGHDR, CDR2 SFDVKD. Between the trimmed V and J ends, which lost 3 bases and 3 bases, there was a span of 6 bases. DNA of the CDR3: TGTGCCACCAGTGATCCGGGTACAGATACGCAGTATTTT. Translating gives CATSDPGTDTQYF.

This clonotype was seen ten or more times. Written as DNA, the CDR3 is TGCGCCACCGGGGACTCCGGCTACGAGCAGTACTTC. This sequence encodes CATGDSGYEQYF. This chain joins TRBV10-2 and TRBJ2-7, with a weak D call TRBD2 (6 bases). The germline V and J ends were trimmed by 10 bases and 3 bases, with 13 bases remaining between them. The CDR3 extends over 12 amino acids. Germline CDR1 reads WSHSY; CDR2 reads SAAADI.

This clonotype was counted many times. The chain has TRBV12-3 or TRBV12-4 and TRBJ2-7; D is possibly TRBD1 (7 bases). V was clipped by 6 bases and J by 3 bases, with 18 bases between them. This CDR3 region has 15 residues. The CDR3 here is CASRPGGGAGYEQYF. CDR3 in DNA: TGTGCCAGCAGACCTGGAGGGGGCGCAGGCTACGAGCAGTACTTC.

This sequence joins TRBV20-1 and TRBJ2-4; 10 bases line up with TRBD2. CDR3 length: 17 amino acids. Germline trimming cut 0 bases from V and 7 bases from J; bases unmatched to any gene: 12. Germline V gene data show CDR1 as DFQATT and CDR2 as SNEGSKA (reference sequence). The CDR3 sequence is CSARETGTSVKRNIQYF. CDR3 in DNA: TGCAGTGCTAGAGAGACCGGGACTAGCGTTAAAAGGAACATTCAGTACTTC.

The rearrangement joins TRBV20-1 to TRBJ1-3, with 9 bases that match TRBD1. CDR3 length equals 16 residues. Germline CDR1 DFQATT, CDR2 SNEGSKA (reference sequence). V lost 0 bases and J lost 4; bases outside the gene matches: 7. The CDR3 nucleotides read TGCAGTGCTAGAGAGTGGGGACAGGGTCGAGGAAACACCATATATTTT. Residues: CSAREWGQGRGNTIYF.

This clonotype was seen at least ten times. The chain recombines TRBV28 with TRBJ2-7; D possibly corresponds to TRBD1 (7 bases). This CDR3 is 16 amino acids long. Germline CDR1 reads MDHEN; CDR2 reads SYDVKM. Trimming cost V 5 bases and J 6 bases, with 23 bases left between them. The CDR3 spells CASSPTPGGLRGEQYF. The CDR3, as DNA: TGTGCCAGCAGTCCAACGCCAGGGGGATTGCGGGGCGAGCAGTACTTC.

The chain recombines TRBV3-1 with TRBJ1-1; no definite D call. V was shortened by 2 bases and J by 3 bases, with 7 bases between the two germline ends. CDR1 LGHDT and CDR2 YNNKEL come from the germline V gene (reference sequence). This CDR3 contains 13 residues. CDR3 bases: TGTGCCAGCAGCCAACTTGCGGACACTGAAGCTTTCTTT. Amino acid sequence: CASSQLADTEAFF.

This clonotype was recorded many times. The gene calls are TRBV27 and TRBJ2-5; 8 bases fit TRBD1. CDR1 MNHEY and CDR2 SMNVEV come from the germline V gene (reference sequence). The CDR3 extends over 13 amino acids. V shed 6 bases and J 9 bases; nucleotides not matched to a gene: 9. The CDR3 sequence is CASSQGQVFAQYF. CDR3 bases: TGTGCCAGCAGCCAGGGACAGGTTTTTGCCCAGTACTTC.

DNA of the CDR3: TGTGCCAGCAGTTTTAAGGAACCAGATACGCAGTATTTT. Its protein is CASSFKEPDTQYF. The chain couples TRBV28 to TRBJ2-3; D uncertain. Trimming removed 3 bases from V and 4 bases from J, with 8 bases in between. The germline gives CDR1 MDHEN, CDR2 SYDVKM. The CDR3 has 13 amino acids.

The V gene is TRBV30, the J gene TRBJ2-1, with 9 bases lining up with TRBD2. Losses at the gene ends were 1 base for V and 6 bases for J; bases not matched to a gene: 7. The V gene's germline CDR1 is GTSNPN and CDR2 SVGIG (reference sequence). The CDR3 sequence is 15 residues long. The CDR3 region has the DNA TGTGCCTGGAGTGCCGGACTAGCGAGGGTCAATGAGCAGTTCTTC. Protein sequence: CAWSAGLARVNEQFF. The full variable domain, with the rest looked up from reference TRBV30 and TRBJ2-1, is SQTIHQWPATLVQPVGSPLSLECTVEGTSNPNLYWYRQAAGRGLQLLFYSVGIGQISSEVPQNLSASRPQDRQFILSSKKLLLSDSGFYLCAWSAGLARVNEQFFGPGTRLTVL.

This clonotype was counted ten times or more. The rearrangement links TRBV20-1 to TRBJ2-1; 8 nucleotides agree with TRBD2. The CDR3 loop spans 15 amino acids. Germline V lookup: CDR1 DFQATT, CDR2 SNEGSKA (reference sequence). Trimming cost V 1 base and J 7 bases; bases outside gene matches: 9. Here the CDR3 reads CSARGSGGWGNEQFF. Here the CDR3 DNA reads TGCAGTGCTAGAGGCTCGGGGGGGTGGGGAAATGAGCAGTTCTTC.

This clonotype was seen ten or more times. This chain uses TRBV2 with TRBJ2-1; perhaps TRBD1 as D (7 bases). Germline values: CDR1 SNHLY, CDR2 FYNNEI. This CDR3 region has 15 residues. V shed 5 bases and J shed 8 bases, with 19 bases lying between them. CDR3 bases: TGTGCCAGCAGTTTTTTTAGGGGGCGGAGGGATGAGCAGTTCTTC. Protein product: CASSFFRGRRDEQFF.